The 10 T cell receptor beta chains below were found in one sample sequenced in a study of blood T cell repertoires in COVID-19. Clones were sequenced by immunoSEQ multiplex PCR, and TCRdb holds only the in-frame ones, with some missing. This table has 200,000 to 250,000 clones, around nine tenths appearing once. Sequenced: PBMCs or T cells enriched from blood (not recorded which). The receptors shown here come from a woman aged 25 to 39 who had been exposed to COVID-19.

This chain uses TRBV12-3 or TRBV12-4 with TRBJ1-5, with D hard to call. V lost 6 bases and J 4 bases, leaving 10 bases between the germline ends. This CDR3 region has 13 residues. The CDR3 region has the DNA TGTGCCAGCAGCTACTCCCTAAATCAGCCCCAGCATTTT. This translates into CASSYSLNQPQHF.

This clone showed up just a few times. The J gene is TRBJ2-7, the V gene TRBV10-1; 7 positions match TRBD2. The CDR3 covers 15 residues. Germline-derived CDR1 and CDR2 are WNHNN and SYGVQD (reference sequence). Germline trimming cut 5 bases from V and 0 bases from J; bases unmatched to any gene: 7. Written as DNA, the CDR3 is TGCGCCAGCAGTTCCCAGCGGGGCAGCTCCTACGAGCAGTACTTC. Translating gives CASSSQRGSSYEQYF.

The CDR3 reads CASSLYSNRGTGYTF. CDR3 DNA sequence: TGTGCCAGCAGCTTATACTCCAACAGGGGAACGGGCTACACCTTC. This chain connects TRBV7-9 to TRBJ1-2, with 7 bases that match TRBD1. Germline assignment: CDR1 SEHNR and CDR2 FQNEAQ (reference sequence). This CDR3 is 15 amino acids long. V was pared by 2 bases and J by 8 bases, with 11 bases of the junction left unmatched. The full variable domain, with the rest looked up from reference TRBV7-9 and TRBJ1-2, is DTGVSQNPRHKITKRGQNVTFRCDPISEHNRLYWYRQTLGQGPEFLTYFQNEAQLEKSRLLSDRFSAERPKGSFSTLEIQRTEQGDSAMYLCASSLYSNRGTGYTFGSGTRLTVV.

The V call is TRBV30, the J call TRBJ2-3, with 8 bases lining up with TRBD2. V gave up 6 bases and J gave up 8 bases; unmatched junction bases: 13. This CDR3 is built from 14 residues. The germline gives CDR1 GTSNPN, CDR2 SVGIG (reference sequence). The CDR3 loop is CACKRRAGVGTQYF. CDR3 nucleotides: TGTGCCTGCAAAAGGAGAGCGGGAGTAGGTACGCAGTATTTT. The full variable domain, with the rest looked up from reference TRBV30 and TRBJ2-3, is SQTIHQWPATLVQPVGSPLSLECTVEGTSNPNLYWYRQAAGRGLQLLFYSVGIGQISSEVPQNLSASRPQDRQFILSSKKLLLSDSGFYLCACKRRAGVGTQYFGPGTRLTVL.

The chain employs TRBV9 and TRBJ2-1; 13 bases are shared with TRBD2. V lost 4 bases and J lost 4; bases outside the gene matches: 2. This CDR3 comprises 15 residues. The germline gives CDR1 SGDLS, CDR2 YYNGEE. CDR3 protein: CASSPGLAGYNEQFF. The CDR3 nucleotides read TGTGCCAGCAGCCCGGGACTAGCGGGATACAATGAGCAGTTCTTC.

This clone was counted between two and nine times. This chain joins TRBV30 and TRBJ1-5, with D unclear. Germline lookup yields CDR1 GTSNPN and CDR2 SVGIG (reference sequence). Deletions cut 0 bases from V and 6 bases from J, with 9 bases between. The length of the CDR3 is 13 residues. CDR3 in amino acids: CAWSVKAGQPQHF. The CDR3 DNA follows: TGTGCCTGGAGTGTGAAGGCGGGTCAGCCCCAGCATTTT.

Remarks on this clone: The sample holds other DNA sequences that translate to the same CDR3. The chain combines TRBV3-1 (or the pseudogene TRBV3-2) with TRBJ2-7; D perhaps matches TRBD1 (5 bases). This CDR3 has 13 residues. Trimming shortened V by 1 base and J by 3 bases, and 7 bases separated the two germline ends. CDR1 LGHDT and CDR2 YNNKEL come from the germline V gene (reference sequence). The CDR3 DNA sequence: TGTGCCAGCAGCCAAGGGGGCGGCTACGAGCAGTACTTC. It specifies CASSQGGGYEQYF.

The V and J genes are TRBV19 and TRBJ1-1; TRBD1 matches at 8 bases. Trimming at V came to 4 bases and at J to 4 bases, leaving 8 bases not matched to a gene. Germline CDR1 and CDR2: LNHDA and SQIVND (reference sequence). The CDR3 covers 15 residues. The CDR3 bases are TGTGCCAGTAGTACATGGACAGGGATAAGCACTGAAGCTTTCTTT. Protein product: CASSTWTGISTEAFF.

This chain uses TRBV19 with TRBJ1-2; 8 bases map to TRBD1. Per the germline V gene, CDR1 is LNHDA and CDR2 is SQIVND (reference sequence). The trim removed 6 bases at V and 8 bases at J, leaving 5 bases unmatched. The CDR3 has 12 amino acids. This CDR3 reads CASSQTGAGYTF. CDR3 nucleotides: TGTGCCAGTAGCCAGACAGGGGCAGGCTACACCTTC. Based on the CDR3 plus reference TRBV19 and TRBJ1-2, the full variable domain is DGGITQSPKYLFRKEGQNVTLSCEQNLNHDAMYWYRQDPGQGLRLIYYSQIVNDFQKGDIAEGYSVSREKKESFPLTVTSAQKNPTAFYLCASSQTGAGYTFGSGTRLTVV.

The rearrangement links TRBV3-1 (or the pseudogene TRBV3-2) to TRBJ1-2, with a possible D match to TRBD1 (5 bases). Between the trimmed V and J ends, which lost 0 bases and 8 bases, there was a span of 13 bases. The CDR3 has 14 residues. CDR1 is LGHDT, CDR2 YNNKEL, per germline (reference sequence). CDR3 nucleotides: TGTGCCAGCAGCCAAGATGGCCCAGGGCCCGGCTACACCTTC. It is translated as CASSQDGPGPGYTF.